A single sample is the source of the 4 T cell receptor beta chains below, sequenced in a study of cytomegalovirus exposure and HLA in healthy donors. The method was immunoSEQ multiplex PCR; TCRdb's version includes in-frame clones alone and lacks a portion of them. The sample holds 120,000 to 150,000 clones, 85% to 90% seen once. Sequencing was performed on PBMCs. These TCRs come from a woman aged 18-29 years in good health and CMV-seropositive.

The V call is TRBV7-8, the J call TRBJ1-1; D is unclear. The germline gives CDR1 SGHVS, CDR2 FQNEAQ. The V end lost 3 bases, the J end lost 1 base, and 9 bases lay between the germline ends. The length of the CDR3 is 14 residues. CDR3 region: CASSLYSGNTEAFF. CDR3 bases: TGTGCCAGCAGCTTGTACTCTGGGAACACTGAAGCTTTCTTT.

The genes are TRBV7-2 and TRBJ1-2, with D uncertain. Trimming shortened V by 7 bases and J by 4 bases, and 13 bases separated the two germline ends. From germline, CDR1 is SGHTA and CDR2 FQGNSA. The CDR3 consists of 13 residues. The CDR3 DNA follows: TGTGCCAGCACCAGGCAGGTTATCTATGGCTACACCTTC. This encodes CASTRQVIYGYTF.

The chain recombines TRBV2 with TRBJ1-2, with a possible D match to TRBD1 (5 bases). There are 13 residues in the CDR3. V shed 4 bases and J shed 4 bases, with 10 bases lying between them. Germline CDR1 reads SNHLY; CDR2 reads FYNNEI. The CDR3 loop reads CASSGGGTYGYTF. The DNA of the CDR3 is TGTGCCAGCAGTGGGGGCGGAACCTATGGCTACACCTTC.

This chain connects TRBV28 to TRBJ2-4; the D gene is possibly TRBD1 (6 bases). Germline V gene data show CDR1 as MDHEN and CDR2 as SYDVKM. The CDR3 loop spans 16 amino acids. Trimming left V 6 bases short and J 1 base short, with 16 bases between. CDR3 DNA sequence: TGTGCCAGCAGCTCAAGACAGGCTGGCGCCAAAAACATTCAGTACTTC. Amino acid sequence: CASSSRQAGAKNIQYF.